Sequencing of this T cell receptor (beta chain) was carried out in a study of technical replicates of blood from a handful of donors. The V end was cut by 5 bases, the J end by 2 bases, with 12 bases between. The CDR3 is made up of 14 amino acids. Germline CDR1 MNHEY, CDR2 SVGAGI. Generated by immunoSEQ multiplex PCR, the TCRdb table keeps only in-frame clones and is missing some. This table holds some 68,000 clones, roughly 92% found once. The TCR comes from a human donor in good health. The specimen was T cells isolated from PBMCs. The chain recombines TRBV6-5 with TRBJ1-1, with no clear D. CDR3: CASSTYTANTEAFF. For the CDR3, the DNA is TGTGCCAGCAGTACCTATACAGCTAACACTGAAGCTTTCTTT.